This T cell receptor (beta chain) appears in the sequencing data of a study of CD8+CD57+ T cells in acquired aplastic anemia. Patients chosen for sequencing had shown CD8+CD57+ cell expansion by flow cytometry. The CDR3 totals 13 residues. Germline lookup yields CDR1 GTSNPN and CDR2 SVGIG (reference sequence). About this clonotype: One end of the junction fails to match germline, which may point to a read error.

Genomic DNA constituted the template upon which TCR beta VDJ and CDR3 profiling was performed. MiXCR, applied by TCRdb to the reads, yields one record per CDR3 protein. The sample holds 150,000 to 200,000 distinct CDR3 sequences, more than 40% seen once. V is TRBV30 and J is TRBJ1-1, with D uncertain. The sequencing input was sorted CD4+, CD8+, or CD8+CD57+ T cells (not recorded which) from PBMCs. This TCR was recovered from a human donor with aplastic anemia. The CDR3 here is CAWSVTVNTDAFF. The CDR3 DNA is TGTGCCTGGAGTGTAACAGTCAACACTGACGCTTTCTTT.